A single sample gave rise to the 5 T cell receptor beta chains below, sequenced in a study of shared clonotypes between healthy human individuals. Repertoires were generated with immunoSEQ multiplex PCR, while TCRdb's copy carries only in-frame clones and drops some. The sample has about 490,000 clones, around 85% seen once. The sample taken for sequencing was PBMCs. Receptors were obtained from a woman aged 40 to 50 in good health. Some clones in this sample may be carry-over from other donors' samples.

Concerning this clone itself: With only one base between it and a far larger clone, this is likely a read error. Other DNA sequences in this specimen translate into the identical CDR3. The CDR3 spells CASSDTRSGANVLTF. The CDR3 DNA sequence: TGTGCCAGCAGTGACACGCGATCTGGAGCCAACGTCCTGACTTTC. V is TRBV6-4 and J is TRBJ2-6; D remains unclear. Per the germline V gene, CDR1 is MRHNA and CDR2 is SNTAGT. There are 15 residues in the CDR3.

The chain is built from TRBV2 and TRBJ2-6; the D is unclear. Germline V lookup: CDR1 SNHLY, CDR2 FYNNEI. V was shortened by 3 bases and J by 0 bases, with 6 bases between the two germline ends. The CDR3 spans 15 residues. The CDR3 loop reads CASSEEFSGANVLTF. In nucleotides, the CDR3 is TGTGCCAGCAGTGAGGAATTCTCTGGGGCCAACGTCCTGACTTTC.

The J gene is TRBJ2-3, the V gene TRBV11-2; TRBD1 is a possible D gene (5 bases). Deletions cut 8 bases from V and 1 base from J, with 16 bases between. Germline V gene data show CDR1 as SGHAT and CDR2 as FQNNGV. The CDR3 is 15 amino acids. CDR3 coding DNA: TGTGCCAGCGGCCCCCGGGTGGGGCGCACAGATACGCAGTATTTT. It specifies CASGPRVGRTDTQYF. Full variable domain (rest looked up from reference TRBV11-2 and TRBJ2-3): EAGVAQSPRYKIIEKRQSVAFWCNPISGHATLYWYQQILGQGPKLLIQFQNNGVVDDSQLPKDRFSAERLKGVDSTLKIQPAKLEDSAVYLCASGPRVGRTDTQYFGPGTRLTVL.

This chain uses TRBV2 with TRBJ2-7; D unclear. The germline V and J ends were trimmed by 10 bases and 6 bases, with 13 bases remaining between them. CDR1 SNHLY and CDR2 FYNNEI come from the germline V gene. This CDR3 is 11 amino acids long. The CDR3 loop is CATPTGLEQYF. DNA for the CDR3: TGTGCCACACCGACGGGCCTCGAGCAGTACTTC.

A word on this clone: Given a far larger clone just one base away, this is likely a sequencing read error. In nucleotides, the CDR3 is TGCGCCAGCAGCCGGGGACTGTTCAGGGAGCTGTTTTTT. Protein product: CASSRGLFRELFF. J is TRBJ2-2 and V is TRBV4-1; possibly TRBD2 for D (6 bases). Germline CDR1 reads MGHRA; CDR2 reads YSYEKL. V was trimmed by 4 bases and J by 9 bases, leaving 12 bases between them. This CDR3 is 13 amino acids long.